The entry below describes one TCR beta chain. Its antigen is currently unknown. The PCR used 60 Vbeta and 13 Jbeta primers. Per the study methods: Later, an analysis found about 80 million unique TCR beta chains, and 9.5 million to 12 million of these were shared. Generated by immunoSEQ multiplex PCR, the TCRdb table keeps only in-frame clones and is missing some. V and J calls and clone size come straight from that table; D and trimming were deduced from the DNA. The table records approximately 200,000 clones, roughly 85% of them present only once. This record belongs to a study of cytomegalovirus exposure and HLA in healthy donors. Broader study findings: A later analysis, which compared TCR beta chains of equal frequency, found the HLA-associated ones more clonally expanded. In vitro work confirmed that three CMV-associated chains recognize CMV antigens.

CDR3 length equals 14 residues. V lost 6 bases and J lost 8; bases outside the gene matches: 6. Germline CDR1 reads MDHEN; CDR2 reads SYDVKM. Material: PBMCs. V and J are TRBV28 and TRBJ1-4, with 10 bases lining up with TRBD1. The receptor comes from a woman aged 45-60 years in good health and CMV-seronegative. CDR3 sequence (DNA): TGTGCCAGCAGCCGACAGGGGGCGAGGGAAAAACTGTTTTTT. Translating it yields CASSRQGAREKLFF.